This TCR beta chain was captured in a study of cytomegalovirus exposure and HLA in healthy donors. To note about this clone: Its antigen is currently unknown.

Study-wide points: Many donors shared some public TCRs, even though most TCR sequences were rare. Researchers reported that a few CMV-associated chains were confirmed in vitro as CMV antigen-specific.

The CDR3 covers 13 residues. Germline V CDR1 and CDR2: SNHLY, FYNNEI. The V and J ends lost 6 bases and 2 bases, in that order; junction bases with no gene match: 0. Primers for the PCR totalled 60 Vbeta and 13 Jbeta. The assay was immunoSEQ multiplex PCR, and TCRdb's table has in-frame clones only and misses some. The data contain around 150,000 clones, 60% to 80% of them singletons. The TCR was taken from a woman aged 45-65 years in good health and CMV-seropositive. The source material was PBMCs. The rearrangement links TRBV2 to TRBJ1-3; TRBD1 agrees at 8 bases. CDR3 nucleotide sequence: TGTGCCAGCAGCAGGGGGCCTGGAAACACCATATATTTT. Translated, it gives CASSRGPGNTIYF.